Presented here are 10 T cell receptor beta chains from one specimen sequenced in a study of Ad26.COV2.S vaccination and SARS-CoV-2 variants. Stated treatment: about 20 received Ad26.COV2.S at low or high dose, single or two shots; roughly 5 received placebo; per-sample allocation not given. Samples came from day 63 after the first vaccine or placebo injection. Clones were sequenced by immunoSEQ multiplex PCR, and TCRdb holds only the in-frame ones, with some missing. The sample has approximately 240,000 clones; approximately 90% are singletons. The sample here was peripheral blood, taken in a trial of Ad26.COV2.S vaccine versus placebo. The origin of the receptors is a person between 18 and 65 years old who received the Ad26.COV2.S COVID-19 vaccine or a placebo.

This sequence joins TRBV29-1 and TRBJ2-7; D may be TRBD1 or TRBD2 (5 bases each). The CDR3 extends over 11 amino acids. V was clipped by 6 bases and J by 3 bases, with 9 bases between them. Per germline, CDR1 SQVTM and CDR2 ANQGSEA. CDR3 in DNA: TGCAGCGTCCGGGACGGCTACGAGCAGTACTTC. Amino acids: CSVRDGYEQYF.

The chain combines TRBV4-1 with TRBJ1-5, with D uncertain. Deletions cut 6 bases from V and 4 bases from J, with 13 bases between. CDR1 is MGHRA and CDR2 is YSYEKL in the germline V gene. The CDR3 runs to 14 residues. The DNA for the CDR3 is TGCGCCAGCAGTCGGGCGGCGGCGAATCAGCCCCAGCATTTT. Translating it yields CASSRAAANQPQHF.

The J gene is TRBJ1-2, the V gene TRBV5-5; 7 positions agree with TRBD1. CDR1 is SGHKS and CDR2 is YYEKEE in the germline V gene (reference sequence). The CDR3 totals 14 residues. V gave up 0 bases and J gave up 6 bases; unmatched junction bases: 5. CDR3 sequence reads: CASSLGTGGNGYTF. DNA of the CDR3: TGTGCCAGCAGCTTGGGGACAGGCGGAAATGGCTACACCTTC.

Of note for this clone: This specimen includes other DNA sequences encoding the same CDR3. This sequence joins TRBV7-2 and TRBJ2-5; 14 bases line up with TRBD2. V dropped 1 base and J dropped 7; count of bases not matched to a gene: 2. From germline, CDR1 is SGHTA and CDR2 FQGNSA. The CDR3 loop spans 15 amino acids. In nucleotides, the CDR3 is TGTGCCAGCAGCTTAGGACTAGCGGGAGGGGGGACCCAGTACTTC. This codes for CASSLGLAGGGTQYF.

The V call is TRBV5-1, the J call TRBJ2-1; maybe TRBD2 (7 bases). Per the germline V gene, CDR1 is SGHRS and CDR2 is YFSETQ. The germline V and J ends were trimmed by 2 bases and 6 bases, with 12 bases remaining between them. This CDR3 has 14 amino acids. DNA of the CDR3: TGCGCCAGCAGCTTAGGGGGGGTGGTCAATGAGCAGTTCTTC. This sequence encodes CASSLGGVVNEQFF.

This chain connects TRBV7-2 to TRBJ1-6, with 12 bases matching TRBD1. CDR1 SGHTA and CDR2 FQGNSA come from the germline V gene. V was clipped by 4 bases and J by 9 bases; unmatched bases: 7. This CDR3 region has 16 residues. In DNA, the CDR3 is TGTGCCAGCAGCTGGGGACAGGGGGCAACGAGTTCACCCCTCCACTTT. The encoded protein is CASSWGQGATSSPLHF. The full variable domain, rest sourced from reference TRBV7-2 and TRBJ1-6, is GAGVSQSPSNKVTEKGKDVELRCDPISGHTALYWYRQSLGQGLEFLIYFQGNSAPDKSGLPSDRFSAERTGGSVSTLTIQRTQQEDSAVYLCASSWGQGATSSPLHFGNGTRLTVT.

The genes are TRBV12-1 and TRBJ2-3; whether TRBD1, the table's D call, matches the DNA was not checked. TRBV12-1 is reported as a pseudogene. CDR3 length equals 11 residues. Written as DNA, the CDR3 is TGTGCCAGCACAAACACAGATACGCAGTATTTT. Translating it yields CASTNTDTQYF.

This sequence joins TRBV5-1 and TRBJ2-5; 9 nucleotides align to TRBD2. Germline-derived CDR1 and CDR2 are SGHRS and YFSETQ. The CDR3 length is 18 residues. V was pared by 0 bases and J by 2 bases, with 11 bases of the junction left unmatched. The CDR3 nucleotides are TGCGCCAGCAGCTTGGGTCGCTCTAGCGGGAACATGCAAGAGACCCAGTACTTC. Protein product: CASSLGRSSGNMQETQYF.

The J gene is TRBJ2-7, the V gene TRBV28; D remains ambiguous. The CDR3 is made up of 15 amino acids. Per the germline V gene, CDR1 is MDHEN and CDR2 is SYDVKM. V dropped 6 bases and J dropped 2 bases, with 17 bases sitting between them. CDR3 region: CASSPRGPIPYEQYF. The DNA of the CDR3 is TGTGCCAGCAGCCCACGTGGCCCTATACCCTACGAGCAGTACTTC.

The rearrangement joins TRBV4-3 to TRBJ2-3, with 7 bases fitting TRBD2. The germline V gene encodes CDR1 LGHNA and CDR2 YSLEER. V gave up 1 base and J gave up 3 bases; unmatched junction bases: 4. The CDR3 is 15 amino acids. The CDR3 loop is CASSQGDYLTDTQYF. For the CDR3, the DNA is TGCGCCAGCAGCCAAGGGGACTATTTGACAGATACGCAGTATTTT.